This is a list of T cell receptor beta chains from one sample in a study of T cell responses to AZD1222 COVID-19 vaccine. Using immunoSEQ multiplex PCR, the repertoire was profiled, and TCRdb retains in-frame clones only, with some absent. The table has about 54,000 clones, 70% to 90% seen once; the top ten hold around 3.9%. Sequencing used peripheral blood, obtained on day 0 of AZD1222 vaccination. Receptor source: an adult in good health. CDR3s include the opening cysteine and the closing phenylalanine or tryptophan. A D gene is named only where the DNA matches it firmly. The size entry is marked missing in some rows and otherwise reads once, few, many or a size class.

J,D,size,V,CDR3
TRBJ2-7,TRBD1,few,TRBV5-1,CASSLGGTGSYEQYF
TRBJ2-7,TRBD1,-,TRBV25-1,CASSQGQGEQYF
TRBJ2-3,-,-,TRBV7-3,CASSLDSDTQYF
TRBJ2-7,-,-,TRBV2,CASSFGTPYEQYF
TRBJ1-2,-,-,TRBV5-6,CASSLNGLQSYGYTF
TRBJ1-1,-,-,TRBV19,CASSIGVQFTEAFF
TRBJ1-1,-,-,TRBV6-5,CATDDSRGNTEAFF
TRBJ2-1,TRBD2,-,TRBV4-1,CASRASGGPSSYNEQFF
TRBJ1-5,TRBD1,-,TRBV30,CAWSHRQGDQPQHF
TRBJ1-1,-,once,TRBV6-5,CASSYSKGNLRTEAFF
TRBJ2-2,TRBD2,-,TRBV7-8,CASSSPRLAGGRNGELFF
TRBJ2-2,-,-,TRBV27,CASSLGLAHDTGELFF
TRBJ1-4,-,-,TRBV2,CASSEEEKLFF
TRBJ2-3,-,once,TRBV5-4,CASSIRSEGDTQYF
TRBJ2-7,TRBD2,-,TRBV9,CASSPPSGGLYEQYF
TRBJ2-2,-,-,TRBV5-1,CASRPRTANTGELFF
TRBJ1-1,-,-,TRBV6-5,CASSYSSLNTEAFF
TRBJ1-2,TRBD1,-,TRBV6-5,CASRKDRALYGYTF
TRBJ2-7,-,-,TRBV27,CASSADLFSYEQYF
TRBJ2-2,-,-,TRBV7-9,CASSMDVANTGELFF
TRBJ2-3,TRBD2,once,TRBV6-2/TRBV6-3,CASSPSGADTQYF
TRBJ1-1,-,-,TRBV30,CAWAEGSSGHTEAFF
TRBJ2-5,TRBD2,-,TRBV24-1,CATSGEGLSLGQETQYF
TRBJ1-5,-,-,TRBV27,CASSFGGVSNQPQHF
TRBJ2-5,TRBD2,once,TRBV7-2,CASSLQRGQETQYF
TRBJ1-1,TRBD1,-,TRBV25-1,CASSEGQGGSTEAFF
TRBJ2-1,TRBD2,-,TRBV15,CATSRDLAGGINEQFF